This record covers a single T cell receptor (beta chain). The data originate from a study of blood T cell repertoires in COVID-19. Across the study: The samples span acute and convalescent COVID-19 from the United States, Italy and Spain. PBMCs, B-cell-depleted T cells, or T cells provided the cDNA or gDNA that made up the material.

Original handling: How many nucleated cells were present was estimated from reference gene primer amplification. Some clones are missing from TCRdb's copy, which holds only in-frame ones; the method was immunoSEQ multiplex PCR. The V and J calls and clone size are taken from that table; D and trimming were inferred from the DNA. The repertoire holds about 39,000 clones, with approximately 81% as singletons. The germline CDR1 and CDR2 sequences are MNHEY and SVGAGI. Trimming took 2 bases from V and 3 from J; bases not matched to a gene: 3. This CDR3 is built from 14 residues. The origin of this receptor is a man aged 60-69 years in a cohort sampled during active COVID-19. V is TRBV6-5 and J is TRBJ2-5, with 7 bases matching TRBD1. Sequencing was carried out using peripheral blood. For the CDR3, the DNA is TGTGCCAGCAGTTACCCGGACAGGAAAGAGACCCAGTACTTC. It yields the protein CASSYPDRKETQYF.